These T cell receptor beta chains were read from a single sample in a study of cytomegalovirus exposure and HLA in healthy donors. Some clones are missing from TCRdb's copy, which holds only in-frame ones; the method was immunoSEQ multiplex PCR. This table has about 160,000 clones, over 70% appearing once. Specimen: PBMCs. The source of these receptors is a boy younger than 10 in good health and CMV-seronegative. Both conserved end residues are part of each CDR3. The order of the fields is J gene, D gene, V gene, clone size, CDR3 DNA, CDR3 protein. A D gene is named only where the DNA matches it firmly. Some rows mark clone size as missing; the rest say once, few, many or name a class of expanded clone.

j_gene: TRBJ2-5
d_gene: .
v_gene: TRBV6-5
abundance: .
CDR3nt: TGTGCCACCAGCCTCTCAGGACACCTCCAAGAGACCCAGTACTTC
CDR3aa: CATSLSGHLQETQYF

j_gene: TRBJ2-7
d_gene: TRBD2
v_gene: TRBV9
abundance: .
CDR3nt: TGTGCCAGCAGCGTACGCGGGGGAACTGAGGAGCAGTACTTC
CDR3aa: CASSVRGGTEEQYF

j_gene: TRBJ2-1
d_gene: .
v_gene: TRBV9
abundance: .
CDR3nt: TGTGCCAGCAGCGTAGGGGGGGGGCCGATGAATGAGCAGTTCTTC
CDR3aa: CASSVGGGPMNEQFF

j_gene: TRBJ1-2
d_gene: .
v_gene: TRBV6-1
abundance: .
CDR3nt: TGTGCCAGCAGTGAAGCGCTTACTGTTCGGTATGGCTACACCTTC
CDR3aa: CASSEALTVRYGYTF

j_gene: TRBJ2-5
d_gene: .
v_gene: TRBV7-9
abundance: .
CDR3nt: TGTGCCAGCGCTAAGGGCCGGGGAGGCCAGGAGACCCAGTACTTC
CDR3aa: CASAKGRGGQETQYF

j_gene: TRBJ2-3
d_gene: TRBD1
v_gene: TRBV7-2
abundance: .
CDR3nt: TGTGCCAGCAGCTTCGACAGGGGCACAGATACGCAGTATTTT
CDR3aa: CASSFDRGTDTQYF

j_gene: TRBJ2-2
d_gene: .
v_gene: TRBV7-7
abundance: .
CDR3nt: TGTGCTAGCAGCTCCATCCGGGACTCTCTCAGGCCCGGGGAGCTGTTTTTT
CDR3aa: CASSSIRDSLRPGELFF

j_gene: TRBJ2-2
d_gene: TRBD2
v_gene: TRBV5-4
abundance: once
CDR3nt: TGTGCCAGCAGCTTCGGGCGGGGGGGCTCTCCGAACACCGGGGAGCTGTTTTTT
CDR3aa: CASSFGRGGSPNTGELFF

j_gene: TRBJ1-1
d_gene: TRBD1
v_gene: TRBV5-6
abundance: .
CDR3nt: TGTGCCAGCAGCTTGGGAGGGGGCAACACTGAAGCTTTCTTT
CDR3aa: CASSLGGGNTEAFF

j_gene: TRBJ1-6
d_gene: .
v_gene: TRBV6-1
abundance: .
CDR3nt: TGTGCCAGCAGTCCCAGGGCAGGGAATAATTCACCCCTCCACTTT
CDR3aa: CASSPRAGNNSPLHF

j_gene: TRBJ1-1
d_gene: TRBD1
v_gene: TRBV14
abundance: once
CDR3nt: TGTGCCAGCAGCCAAGCCAGGGGGCGTTACACTGAAGCTTTCTTT
CDR3aa: CASSQARGRYTEAFF

j_gene: TRBJ2-4
d_gene: TRBD2
v_gene: TRBV30
abundance: .
CDR3nt: TGTGCCTGGACACCTAGCGGGGGGTTTATTAGAAACATTCAGTACTTC
CDR3aa: CAWTPSGGFIRNIQYF

j_gene: TRBJ1-1
d_gene: TRBD1
v_gene: TRBV4-3
abundance: once
CDR3nt: TGCGCCAGCAGCCAAGATCAGGGGACAGGGTTGGATGAAGCTTTCTTT
CDR3aa: CASSQDQGTGLDEAFF

j_gene: TRBJ1-3
d_gene: .
v_gene: TRBV10-2
abundance: once
CDR3nt: TGCGCCAGCAGTGATCGGGGAATGAGCTCTGGAAACACCATATATTTT
CDR3aa: CASSDRGMSSGNTIYF

j_gene: TRBJ2-1
d_gene: .
v_gene: TRBV2
abundance: few
CDR3nt: TGTGCCAGCAGTGGGTGGGACAACAATGAGCAGTTCTTC
CDR3aa: CASSGWDNNEQFF

j_gene: TRBJ2-3
d_gene: TRBD2
v_gene: TRBV28
abundance: .
CDR3nt: TGTGCCAGCAGTTCCCGACTAGCGGGGATCACAGATACGCAGTATTTT
CDR3aa: CASSSRLAGITDTQYF

j_gene: TRBJ1-1
d_gene: TRBD1
v_gene: TRBV29-1
abundance: .
CDR3nt: TGCAGCGCCAACGAGGACAGGGGAACTGAAGCTTTCTTT
CDR3aa: CSANEDRGTEAFF

j_gene: TRBJ2-1
d_gene: TRBD2
v_gene: TRBV7-8
abundance: .
CDR3nt: TGTGCCAGCAGCTTAGCCACACCCGGGAGGGCCCTCTACAATGAGCAGTTCTTC
CDR3aa: CASSLATPGRALYNEQFF

j_gene: TRBJ2-2
d_gene: TRBD2
v_gene: TRBV7-8
abundance: .
CDR3nt: TGTGCCAGCAGGAAAGCGGGAGGATGGACCGGGGAGCTGTTTTTT
CDR3aa: CASRKAGGWTGELFF

j_gene: TRBJ1-1
d_gene: .
v_gene: TRBV19
abundance: .
CDR3nt: TGTGCCAGTAAGACAAAGGTGAACACTGAAGCTTTCTTT
CDR3aa: CASKTKVNTEAFF

j_gene: TRBJ1-1
d_gene: .
v_gene: TRBV30
abundance: .
CDR3nt: TGTGCCTGGCGCCAGAGGGACATGAACACTGAAGCTTTCTTT
CDR3aa: CAWRQRDMNTEAFF

j_gene: TRBJ2-1
d_gene: .
v_gene: TRBV7-9
abundance: few
CDR3nt: TGTGCCAGCAGCTCTATCGGTAGCAGTGAGCAGTTCTTC
CDR3aa: CASSSIGSSEQFF

j_gene: TRBJ2-7
d_gene: TRBD2
v_gene: TRBV11-1
abundance: .
CDR3nt: TGTGCCAGCAGTAACCCCGGACTAGCGGCCTACGAGCAGTACTTC
CDR3aa: CASSNPGLAAYEQYF

j_gene: TRBJ2-1
d_gene: .
v_gene: TRBV15
abundance: .
CDR3nt: TGTGCCACCAGCAGAGAACGGAGGTCTGAGCAGTTCTTC
CDR3aa: CATSRERRSEQFF

j_gene: TRBJ1-2
d_gene: TRBD1
v_gene: TRBV11-1
abundance: once
CDR3nt: TGTGCCAGCAGCGGACCAGGGGGATGGGGCTACACCTTC
CDR3aa: CASSGPGGWGYTF

j_gene: TRBJ1-2
d_gene: .
v_gene: TRBV10-3
abundance: .
CDR3nt: TGTGCCATCAGTGAGTCGCTTCTCTACGGCTACACCTTC
CDR3aa: CAISESLLYGYTF

j_gene: TRBJ2-1
d_gene: TRBD2
v_gene: TRBV5-6
abundance: .
CDR3nt: TGTGCCAGCAGCTCCACTAGCGGGACCTACAATGAGCAGTTCTTC
CDR3aa: CASSSTSGTYNEQFF

j_gene: TRBJ2-7
d_gene: .
v_gene: TRBV7-9
abundance: .
CDR3nt: TGTGCCAGCAGCTCATACTCTCTCGACTACGAGCAGTACTTC
CDR3aa: CASSSYSLDYEQYF

j_gene: TRBJ2-7
d_gene: .
v_gene: TRBV11-2
abundance: .
CDR3nt: TGTGCCAGCAGCTTAGCTATTGGGCAGTACTTC
CDR3aa: CASSLAIGQYF

j_gene: TRBJ2-7
d_gene: TRBD2
v_gene: TRBV6-1
abundance: .
CDR3nt: TGTGCCAGCACCCGGTGGACTAGCGGAGACTACGAGCAGTACTTC
CDR3aa: CASTRWTSGDYEQYF

j_gene: TRBJ2-1
d_gene: .
v_gene: TRBV30
abundance: .
CDR3nt: TGTGCCTGGACCTTAATGGGACTTTCCTTGGGTGAGCAGTTCTTC
CDR3aa: CAWTLMGLSLGEQFF

j_gene: TRBJ1-4
d_gene: .
v_gene: TRBV7-9
abundance: .
CDR3nt: TGTGCCAGCAGCGGCCCAGGTGAAAAACTGTTTTTT
CDR3aa: CASSGPGEKLFF

j_gene: TRBJ1-2
d_gene: .
v_gene: TRBV2
abundance: .
CDR3nt: TGTGCCAGCAGTGAAGCAGTCAGGGGTCGTTATGGCTACATCTTC
CDR3aa: CASSEAVRGRYGYIF

j_gene: TRBJ2-7
d_gene: TRBD2
v_gene: TRBV27
abundance: .
CDR3nt: TGTGCCAGCAGTTCAGCGGGGTACGAGCAGTACTTC
CDR3aa: CASSSAGYEQYF

j_gene: TRBJ2-3
d_gene: .
v_gene: TRBV12-5
abundance: .
CDR3nt: TGTGCTAGTGGGAGGGAGCTAGCGACCAGTACGCAGTATTTT
CDR3aa: CASGRELATSTQYF

j_gene: TRBJ1-2
d_gene: .
v_gene: TRBV7-9
abundance: .
CDR3nt: TGTGCCAGCAGCTTGGGGACAAACTATGGCTACACCTTC
CDR3aa: CASSLGTNYGYTF

j_gene: TRBJ1-1
d_gene: .
v_gene: TRBV5-1
abundance: .
CDR3nt: TGCGCCAGCAGCTTGGCGGGGAGGGAGGGGACTGAAGCTTTCTTT
CDR3aa: CASSLAGREGTEAFF

j_gene: TRBJ1-6
d_gene: TRBD1
v_gene: TRBV6-5
abundance: .
CDR3nt: TGTGCCAGCAGTTACTCTGGGACAGATTCACCCCTCCACTTT
CDR3aa: CASSYSGTDSPLHF

j_gene: TRBJ2-1
d_gene: TRBD1
v_gene: TRBV5-1
abundance: .
CDR3nt: TGCGCCAGCAGCACCTCCGGGACAGACTACAATGAGCAGTTCTTC
CDR3aa: CASSTSGTDYNEQFF

j_gene: TRBJ1-2
d_gene: .
v_gene: TRBV5-1
abundance: .
CDR3nt: TGCGCCAGCAGCTTGCCCCCGACAAGTACCTTC
CDR3aa: CASSLPPTSTF

j_gene: TRBJ1-1
d_gene: .
v_gene: TRBV7-8
abundance: .
CDR3nt: TGTGCCAGCAGCTTAAGAACCACCAGTTCTGAAGCTTTCTTT
CDR3aa: CASSLRTTSSEAFF